This is a list of T cell receptor beta chains from one sample in a study of cytomegalovirus exposure and HLA in healthy donors. TCRdb's copy holds only in-frame clones and misses some; the assay was immunoSEQ multiplex PCR. The sample lists some 85,000 clones, less than 85% seen once, with roughly 2.6% in the top ten. Sequencing was done on a sample of PBMCs. The origin of the receptors is a woman between 50 and 59 years old in good health and CMV-seronegative. Both conserved end residues are part of each CDR3. Each record gives: J gene, D gene, V gene, CDR3 protein, CDR3 DNA. A D gene is named only where the DNA matches it firmly.

J gene: TRBJ1-2
D gene: .
V gene: TRBV27
CDR3 protein: CASSLWPGVNYGYTF
CDR3 DNA: TGTGCCAGCAGTTTATGGCCAGGGGTTAACTATGGCTACACCTTC

J gene: TRBJ2-1
D gene: .
V gene: TRBV6-1
CDR3 protein: CASRGLGAGEQFF
CDR3 DNA: TGTGCCAGCAGGGGCCTAGGGGCAGGTGAGCAGTTCTTC

J gene: TRBJ1-1
D gene: TRBD1
V gene: TRBV5-8
CDR3 protein: CASSGRQGMNTEAFF
CDR3 DNA: TGTGCCAGCAGCGGAAGACAGGGGATGAACACTGAAGCTTTCTTT

J gene: TRBJ1-1
D gene: .
V gene: TRBV2
CDR3 protein: CASSDRGFEAFF
CDR3 DNA: TGTGCCAGCAGTGATCGGGGTTTTGAAGCTTTCTTT

J gene: TRBJ2-3
D gene: TRBD2
V gene: TRBV5-1
CDR3 protein: CASSYALAGGADTQYF
CDR3 DNA: TGCGCCAGCAGCTATGCCCTAGCGGGAGGGGCAGATACGCAGTATTTT

J gene: TRBJ2-3
D gene: .
V gene: TRBV19
CDR3 protein: CASSILYSSTDTQYF
CDR3 DNA: TGTGCCAGTAGTATCTTATACAGCAGCACAGATACGCAGTATTTT

J gene: TRBJ1-3
D gene: .
V gene: TRBV19
CDR3 protein: CASSLPGELFDGNTIYF
CDR3 DNA: TGTGCCAGTAGTCTTCCCGGGGAGCTCTTCGATGGAAACACCATATATTTT

J gene: TRBJ1-2
D gene: TRBD1
V gene: TRBV5-5
CDR3 protein: CASSLAPDRAYGYTF
CDR3 DNA: TGTGCCAGCAGCTTGGCCCCCGACAGGGCCTATGGCTACACCTTC

J gene: TRBJ2-1
D gene: TRBD2
V gene: TRBV7-2
CDR3 protein: CASSLTSGGMNEQFF
CDR3 DNA: TGTGCCAGCAGCTTGACTAGCGGGGGGATGAATGAGCAGTTCTTC

J gene: TRBJ2-1
D gene: .
V gene: TRBV2
CDR3 protein: CASSPDRYNEQFF
CDR3 DNA: TGTGCCAGCAGTCCGGACAGATACAATGAGCAGTTCTTC

J gene: TRBJ2-3
D gene: TRBD2
V gene: TRBV19
CDR3 protein: CASSGQLAGYTDTQYF
CDR3 DNA: TGTGCCAGTAGTGGGCAACTAGCGGGGTACACAGATACGCAGTATTTT

J gene: TRBJ2-5
D gene: TRBD1
V gene: TRBV6-1
CDR3 protein: CASRGQGAWGETQYF
CDR3 DNA: TGTGCCAGCAGAGGCCAGGGGGCTTGGGGAGAGACCCAGTACTTC

J gene: TRBJ1-6
D gene: .
V gene: TRBV19
CDR3 protein: CASSRLDSRFSPLHF
CDR3 DNA: TGTGCCAGTAGTAGACTGGACAGCCGATTTTCACCCCTCCACTTT

J gene: TRBJ1-4
D gene: .
V gene: TRBV7-6
CDR3 protein: CASSLGRGTNEKLFF
CDR3 DNA: TGTGCCAGCAGCTTAGGCAGGGGTACTAATGAAAAACTGTTTTTT

J gene: TRBJ2-3
D gene: .
V gene: TRBV5-1
CDR3 protein: CASSLTGDTQYF
CDR3 DNA: TGCGCCAGCAGCTTGACGGGAGATACGCAGTATTTT

J gene: TRBJ2-7
D gene: TRBD2
V gene: TRBV7-8
CDR3 protein: CASSLATSGSYEQYF
CDR3 DNA: TGTGCCAGCAGCTTAGCGACTAGCGGGAGTTACGAGCAGTACTTC